This passage covers 15 T cell receptor beta chains from one sample sequenced in a study of blood T cell repertoires in COVID-19. Clones were sequenced by immunoSEQ multiplex PCR, and TCRdb holds only the in-frame ones, with some missing. The table lists over 200,000 clones, more than 85% of them singletons. Sequences were obtained from peripheral blood. The receptors here all came from a middle-aged man with acute or convalescent COVID-19.

J is TRBJ2-1 and V is TRBV30; maybe TRBD2 (5 bases). The germline V and J ends were trimmed by 4 bases and 5 bases, with 9 bases remaining between them. Germline assignment: CDR1 GTSNPN and CDR2 SVGIG (reference sequence). The CDR3 is 12 amino acids. CDR3 in DNA: TGTGCCTGGAATAGGAGGAACAATGAGCAGTTCTTC. This gives the protein CAWNRRNNEQFF.

Remarks on this clone: This CDR3 is also generated by other DNA sequences in the sample. The chain employs TRBV5-6 and TRBJ1-2; no clear D gene. Germline lookup yields CDR1 SGHDT and CDR2 YYEEEE. Between the trimmed V and J ends, which lost 0 bases and 7 bases, there was a span of 7 bases. This CDR3 is built from 12 residues. CDR3 coding DNA: TGTGCCAGCAGCTTGGCACTCCTTGGCTACACCTTC. Its translation: CASSLALLGYTF.

V is TRBV3-1 (or the pseudogene TRBV3-2) and J is TRBJ1-5; 10 bases fit TRBD1. J gave up 6 bases and V 4 bases, and 9 bases lay outside the gene matches. The CDR3 is made up of 16 amino acids. Germline V CDR1 and CDR2: LGHDT, YNNKEL (reference sequence). CDR3 sequence reads: CASSLGTGEWGQPQHF. The CDR3 DNA reads TGTGCCAGCAGCCTGGGGACAGGGGAGTGGGGTCAGCCCCAGCATTTT.

The CDR3 spells CASSQGDSYQPQHF. Written as DNA, the CDR3 is TGCGCCAGCAGCCAAGGCGACAGCTATCAGCCCCAGCATTTT. The J gene is TRBJ1-5, the V gene TRBV4-3, with D possibly being TRBD1 (5 bases). CDR3 length: 14 amino acids. CDR1 and CDR2 from the germline V gene are LGHNA and YSLEER. V shed 1 base and J shed 5 bases, with 9 bases lying between them.

This clone was seen only a few times. The J gene is TRBJ2-7, the V gene TRBV9; 7 bases line up with TRBD1. The CDR3 is 14 residues long. CDR1 is SGDLS, CDR2 YYNGEE, per germline. The ends lost 3 bases at V and 5 bases at J; junction bases unmatched: 8. CDR3 region: CASSGDSLVDEQYF. CDR3 coding DNA: TGTGCCAGCAGCGGGGACAGTTTGGTGGACGAGCAGTACTTC.

The V gene is TRBV27, the J gene TRBJ2-5; 7 bases fit TRBD2. In germline, CDR1 is MNHEY, CDR2 SMNVEV (reference sequence). The length of the CDR3 is 13 residues. V lost 5 bases, J lost 7 bases, and 7 bases stayed unmatched. The CDR3: CASSPGTTGTQYF. Written as DNA, the CDR3 is TGTGCCAGCAGTCCCGGGACTACGGGGACCCAGTACTTC.

Here the CDR3 DNA reads TGTGCCAGTAGTCCATCACACGGGACAGGGAGCTCTGGAAACACCATATATTTT. Translated: CASSPSHGTGSSGNTIYF. This rearrangement joins TRBV19 to TRBJ1-3, with 9 nucleotides matching TRBD1. With V trimmed by 5 bases and J by 0 bases, 11 bases remained unmatched. This CDR3 is built from 18 residues. Germline-derived CDR1 and CDR2 are LNHDA and SQIVND (reference sequence).

V gene TRBV29-1 combines with J gene TRBJ1-1, with D hard to call. Per germline, CDR1 SQVTM and CDR2 ANQGSEA. CDR3 size: 12 residues. The CDR3 bases are TGCAGTTGTATACTCCCCCCAACGAGAGCTTTCTTT. It translates to CSCILPPTRAFF.

The chain carries TRBV11-2 and TRBJ2-7, with 9 bases aligning to TRBD2. The V and J ends lost 6 bases and 2 bases, in that order; junction bases with no gene match: 5. The CDR3 is made up of 14 amino acids. The germline CDR1 and CDR2 sequences are SGHAT and FQNNGV. In nucleotides, the CDR3 is TGTGCCAGCAGTCGCCTAGCGGGGCCCTACGAGCAGTACTTC. It translates to CASSRLAGPYEQYF. The full variable domain, with the rest looked up from reference TRBV11-2 and TRBJ2-7, is EAGVAQSPRYKIIEKRQSVAFWCNPISGHATLYWYQQILGQGPKLLIQFQNNGVVDDSQLPKDRFSAERLKGVDSTLKIQPAKLEDSAVYLCASSRLAGPYEQYFGPGTRLTVT.

V usage is TRBV9 and J usage is TRBJ2-5; 8 bases line up with TRBD2. The germline gives CDR1 SGDLS, CDR2 YYNGEE. The CDR3 runs to 16 residues. The V gene end was trimmed by 0 bases and the J gene end by 0 bases; junction bases not matched to a gene: 4. CDR3 in DNA: TGTGCCAGCAGCGTAGAGGCTAGCGGGTACCAAGAGACCCAGTACTTC. Translating gives CASSVEASGYQETQYF.

The chain employs TRBV27 and TRBJ2-5; 7 bases fit TRBD2. The CDR3 runs 18 residues. Trimming took 6 bases from V and 5 from J; bases not matched to a gene: 21. The germline V gene encodes CDR1 MNHEY and CDR2 SMNVEV (reference sequence). CDR3 in DNA: TGTGCCAGCAGCCCCGAGTTCGCGGCGGGGGTTCGTGGGGAGACCCAGTACTTC. This sequence encodes CASSPEFAAGVRGETQYF.

V gene TRBV7-2 combines with J gene TRBJ1-1; D remains ambiguous. The length of the CDR3 is 14 residues. Germline lookup yields CDR1 SGHTA and CDR2 FQGNSA. V was cut by 2 bases and J by 4 bases, with 11 bases left in between. CDR3 loop: CASSLWEGVTEAFF. For the CDR3, the DNA is TGTGCCAGCAGCTTATGGGAGGGAGTCACTGAAGCTTTCTTT.

V usage is TRBV19 and J usage is TRBJ1-5; 9 positions match TRBD1. Per the germline V gene, CDR1 is LNHDA and CDR2 is SQIVND (reference sequence). The length of the CDR3 is 15 residues. With V trimmed by 7 bases and J by 4 bases, 8 bases remained unmatched. The CDR3 is CASKKETGGNQPQHF. The CDR3 bases are TGTGCCAGTAAGAAGGAGACAGGGGGAAATCAGCCCCAGCATTTT.

V and J are TRBV18 and TRBJ2-1; 8 nucleotides align to TRBD2. Germline V gene sequence: CDR1 KGHSH, CDR2 LQKENI. This CDR3 has 15 residues. Germline trimming cut 3 bases from V and 9 bases from J; bases unmatched to any gene: 10. CDR3 protein: CASSPAIPGLVEQFF. The DNA for the CDR3 is TGTGCCAGCTCACCTGCAATACCGGGACTAGTTGAGCAGTTCTTC.

This chain joins TRBV15 and TRBJ2-1; 8 bases map to TRBD2. Losses at the gene ends were 5 bases for V and 7 bases for J; bases not matched to a gene: 13. CDR1 is LNHNV and CDR2 is YYDKDF in the germline V gene (reference sequence). CDR3 length: 16 amino acids. The CDR3 nucleotides read TGTGCCACCAGCGGAGGCGGGGGGCGGGAGTCGAATGAGCAGTTCTTC. This sequence encodes CATSGGGGRESNEQFF.